One and the same sample provided the 18 T cell receptor beta chains below, sequenced in a study of cytomegalovirus exposure and HLA in healthy donors. Sequencing used immunoSEQ multiplex PCR; TCRdb keeps in-frame clones, though not all of them. The sample includes 250,000 to 300,000 clones, 86% of them seen just once. Input material: PBMCs. The source of these receptors is a woman under 30 in good health and CMV-seronegative.

This clone came up a few times. V gene TRBV2 combines with J gene TRBJ2-5, with TRBD1 matching 7 bases. This CDR3 region has 13 residues. Germline CDR1 is SNHLY and CDR2 is FYNNEI. The V gene end was trimmed by 0 bases and the J gene end by 13 bases; junction bases not matched to a gene: 8. The CDR3: CASSEAGRSGGYF. CDR3 nucleotide sequence: TGTGCCAGCAGTGAAGCAGGAAGGTCAGGGGGGTACTTC. The variable domain in full, with the rest retrieved from reference TRBV2 and TRBJ2-5, is EPEVTQTPSHQVTQMGQEVILRCVPISNHLYFYWYRQILGQKVEFLVSFYNNEISEKSEIFDDQFSVERPDGSNFTLKIRSTKLEDSAMYFCASSEAGRSGGYFGPGTRLLVL.

The chain employs TRBV11-2 and TRBJ1-5; 7 bases match TRBD1. Trimming at V came to 5 bases and at J to 2 bases, leaving 9 bases not matched to a gene. Germline V gives CDR1 SGHAT, CDR2 FQNNGV. CDR3 length equals 16 residues. In DNA, the CDR3 is TGTGCCAGCAGCCCGACTACAGGGGAGGGCAATCAGCCCCAGCATTTT. Translation: CASSPTTGEGNQPQHF. Complete variable domain (other parts from reference TRBV11-2 and TRBJ1-5): EAGVAQSPRYKIIEKRQSVAFWCNPISGHATLYWYQQILGQGPKLLIQFQNNGVVDDSQLPKDRFSAERLKGVDSTLKIQPAKLEDSAVYLCASSPTTGEGNQPQHFGDGTRLSIL.

CDR3 sequence reads: CASSYSRTSPTNEQFF. The CDR3 region has the DNA TGTGCCAGCAGTTACTCCCGGACTAGCCCCACGAATGAGCAGTTCTTC. V gene TRBV6-5 combines with J gene TRBJ2-1; 8 nucleotides match TRBD2. The CDR3 contains 16 residues. V trimming: 0 bases; J trimming: 7 bases; junction bases outside the gene matches: 8. Germline CDR1 is MNHEY and CDR2 is SVGAGI.

This clone came up a few times. The chain uses TRBV9 and TRBJ1-1, with a weak D call TRBD1 (6 bases). V lost 6 bases, J lost 3 bases, and 15 bases lay in between. This CDR3 comprises 14 residues. Germline CDR1 is SGDLS and CDR2 is YYNGEE. The CDR3 loop reads CASTLGGGDTEAFF. The CDR3 DNA follows: TGTGCCAGCACCCTAGGAGGGGGGGACACTGAAGCTTTCTTT.

V is TRBV13 and J is TRBJ2-7; D may be TRBD1 (7 bases). The germline V gene encodes CDR1 PRHDT and CDR2 FYEKMQ (reference sequence). This CDR3 contains 14 residues. Trimming took 0 bases from V and 10 from J, leaving 16 bases between them. This chain's CDR3 is CASSLGTGTGVQYF. The CDR3 region has the DNA TGTGCCAGCAGCTTAGGGACAGGGACTGGTGTACAGTACTTC. The full variable domain, rest sourced from reference TRBV13 and TRBJ2-7, is AAGVIQSPRHLIKEKRETATLKCYPIPRHDTVYWYQQGPGQDPQFLISFYEKMQSDKGSIPDRFSAQQFSDYHSELNMSSLELGDSALYFCASSLGTGTGVQYFGPGTRLTVT.

This chain uses TRBV2 with TRBJ2-5, with D tentatively TRBD2 (6 bases). Trimming took off 1 base at V and 5 bases at J, with 11 bases between the two ends. CDR1 SNHLY and CDR2 FYNNEI come from the germline V gene. The CDR3 is made up of 14 amino acids. DNA for the CDR3: TGTGCCAGCAGTGAAGTTGTAGCGGTGGAGACCCAGTACTTC. Protein: CASSEVVAVETQYF.

The chain couples TRBV30 to TRBJ1-5, with TRBD1 identical over 8 bases. The J segment lost 6 bases and the V segment lost 1 base, leaving 2 bases of the junction unmatched. Looked up from germline, CDR1 is GTSNPN and CDR2 is SVGIG (reference sequence). This CDR3 has 13 amino acids. The CDR3 region is CAWSGQGRQPQHF. CDR3 coding DNA: TGTGCCTGGAGTGGACAGGGGCGTCAGCCCCAGCATTTT. Filled out from reference TRBV30 and TRBJ1-5, the complete variable domain reads SQTIHQWPATLVQPVGSPLSLECTVEGTSNPNLYWYRQAAGRGLQLLFYSVGIGQISSEVPQNLSASRPQDRQFILSSKKLLLSDSGFYLCAWSGQGRQPQHFGDGTRLSIL.

This clone was counted only a few times. This chain links TRBV2 with TRBJ2-6; maybe TRBD1 (6 bases). Deletions cut 11 bases from V and 6 bases from J, with 20 bases between. This CDR3 contains 15 residues. The germline CDR1 and CDR2 sequences are SNHLY and FYNNEI. The CDR3 is CAGGQSVNSANVLTF. The CDR3 DNA reads TGTGCCGGCGGACAGAGTGTTAATTCGGCCAACGTCCTGACTTTC.

This clone has more than one count but fewer than ten. This sequence joins TRBV5-1 and TRBJ1-2; D gene ambiguous. Trimming removed 0 bases at V and 5 bases at J, with 5 bases between. Germline values: CDR1 SGHRS, CDR2 YFSETQ. The CDR3 runs 12 residues. The CDR3 DNA follows: TGCGCCAGCAGCTTGGGGGCATATGGCTACACCTTC. This codes for CASSLGAYGYTF.

The J gene is TRBJ2-1, the V gene TRBV4-1; 8 bases line up with TRBD2. V shed 0 bases and J 2 bases; nucleotides not matched to a gene: 9. The CDR3 has 18 amino acids. CDR1 and CDR2 (germline): MGHRA, YSYEKL. CDR3 coding DNA: TGCGCCAGCAGCCAAGATGTGGTGCGGGAGGAACCCTACAATGAGCAGTTCTTC. It translates to CASSQDVVREEPYNEQFF.

This chain joins TRBV7-8 and TRBJ2-7; D not certain. V dropped 5 bases and J dropped 2 bases, with 13 bases sitting between them. CDR1 is SGHVS, CDR2 FQNEAQ, per germline. The CDR3 totals 14 residues. The CDR3 is CASSPRITPYEQYF. The CDR3 region has the DNA TGTGCCAGCAGCCCTAGGATCACCCCCTACGAGCAGTACTTC.

This chain connects TRBV5-1 to TRBJ1-1; 11 nucleotides align to TRBD1. V lost 4 bases to trimming and J lost 11 bases; unmatched junction nucleotides: 7. The CDR3 length is 13 residues. Per the germline V gene, CDR1 is SGHRS and CDR2 is YFSETQ. The CDR3 DNA reads as TGCGCCAGCAGCCTGGGACAGGGGGTAAGGGCTTTCTTT. Its translation is CASSLGQGVRAFF.

The chain carries TRBV4-1 and TRBJ2-1, with no clear D. The CDR3 has 12 residues. CDR1 is MGHRA and CDR2 is YSYEKL in the germline V gene. The V gene lost 0 bases and the J gene lost 10 bases, with 7 bases spanning the gap. This chain's CDR3 is CASSQDETEQFF. The CDR3 DNA reads TGCGCCAGCAGCCAAGATGAGACAGAGCAGTTCTTC.

CDR3 coding DNA: TGCGCCAGCAGCTTAGGAGGGAGTATAGGTTCACCCCTCCACTTT. Translation: CASSLGGSIGSPLHF. The J gene is TRBJ1-6, the V gene TRBV5-1; D ambiguous. This CDR3 is 15 amino acids long. Germline V gene data show CDR1 as SGHRS and CDR2 as YFSETQ. Trimming shortened V by 2 bases and J by 9 bases, and 15 bases separated the two germline ends.

The count of this clone is one. The genes are TRBV5-1 and TRBJ2-1, with 7 bases matching TRBD1. CDR3 size: 15 residues. V was clipped by 4 bases and J by 6 bases; unmatched bases: 10. The germline gives CDR1 SGHRS, CDR2 YFSETQ. CDR3 sequence reads: CASSPPRAGGNEQFF. CDR3 nucleotide sequence: TGCGCCAGCAGCCCCCCGAGGGCAGGGGGCAATGAGCAGTTCTTC.

The rearrangement links TRBV18 to TRBJ1-4; D not resolved. The length of the CDR3 is 15 residues. V was cut by 3 bases and J by 7 bases, with 15 bases left in between. CDR1 KGHSH and CDR2 LQKENI come from the germline V gene. Here the CDR3 DNA reads TGTGCCAGCTCACCCGGGCCCGCCAGCGGTGAAAAACTGTTTTTT. Translated, it gives CASSPGPASGEKLFF.

The rearrangement links TRBV6-6 to TRBJ1-6; possible D gene TRBD1, 6 bases. The CDR3 is 15 residues long. Trimming took off 9 bases at V and 6 bases at J, with 18 bases between the two ends. CDR1 and CDR2 (germline): MNHNY, SVGAGI (reference sequence). The CDR3 DNA reads TGTGCCAGTACCCTTATCAGGGGCGGTAATTCACCCCTCCACTTT. Its translation is CASTLIRGGNSPLHF.

The rearrangement links TRBV5-8 to TRBJ2-3; 12 bases align to TRBD2. This CDR3 region has 15 residues. Germline V gives CDR1 SGHTS, CDR2 YDEGEE. V shed 4 bases and J 4 bases; nucleotides not matched to a gene: 4. This CDR3 reads CASSKTSGSADTQYF. The CDR3 DNA reads TGTGCCAGCAGCAAGACTAGCGGGAGTGCAGATACGCAGTATTTT.